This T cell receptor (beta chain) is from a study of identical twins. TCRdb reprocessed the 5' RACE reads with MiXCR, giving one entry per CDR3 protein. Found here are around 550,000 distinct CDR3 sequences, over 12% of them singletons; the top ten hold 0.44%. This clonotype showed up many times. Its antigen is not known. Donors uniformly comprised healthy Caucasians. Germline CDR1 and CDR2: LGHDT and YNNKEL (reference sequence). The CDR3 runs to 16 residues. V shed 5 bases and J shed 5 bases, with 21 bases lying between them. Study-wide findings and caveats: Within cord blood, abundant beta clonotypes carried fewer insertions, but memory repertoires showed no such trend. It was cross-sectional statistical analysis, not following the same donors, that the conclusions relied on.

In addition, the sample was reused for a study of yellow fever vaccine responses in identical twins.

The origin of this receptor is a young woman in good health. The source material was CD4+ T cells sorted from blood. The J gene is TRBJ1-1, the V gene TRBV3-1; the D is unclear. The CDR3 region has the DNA TGTGCCAGCAGCGAACGAGGACTTTCTTCATGGACTGAAGCTTTCTTT. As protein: CASSERGLSSWTEAFF.